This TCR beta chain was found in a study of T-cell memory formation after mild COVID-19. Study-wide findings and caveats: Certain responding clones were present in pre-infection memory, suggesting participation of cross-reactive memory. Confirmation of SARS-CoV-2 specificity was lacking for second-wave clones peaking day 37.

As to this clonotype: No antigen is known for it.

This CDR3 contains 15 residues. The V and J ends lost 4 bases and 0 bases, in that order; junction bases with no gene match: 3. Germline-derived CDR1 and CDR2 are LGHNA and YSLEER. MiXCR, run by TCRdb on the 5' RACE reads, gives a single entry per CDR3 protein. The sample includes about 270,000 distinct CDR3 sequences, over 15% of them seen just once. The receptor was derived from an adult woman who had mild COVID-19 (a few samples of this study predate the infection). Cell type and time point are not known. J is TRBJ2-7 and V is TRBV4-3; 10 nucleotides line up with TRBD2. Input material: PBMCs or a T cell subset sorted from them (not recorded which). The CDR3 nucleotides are TGCGCCAGCAGCCGGACTAGCGGAACCTCCTACGAGCAGTACTTC. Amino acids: CASSRTSGTSYEQYF.